This T cell receptor beta chain was identified in a study of cytomegalovirus exposure and HLA in healthy donors. Study details: An early data release held approximately 85 million unique TCRs from HLA-typed donors. Caucasian-associated ancestry cluster membership applied to about 77% of around 400 genotyped donors.

Germline-derived CDR1 and CDR2 are SGHVS and FQNEAQ. The CDR3 totals 14 residues. V dropped 2 bases and J dropped 6; count of bases not matched to a gene: 3. As regards this clone: Its antigen is still unknown.

The PCR employed 60 Vbeta primers together with 13 Jbeta primers. In the original analysis: Later reanalysis found around 80 million unique TCR beta chains, around 11 million of them shared. The assay was immunoSEQ multiplex PCR, and TCRdb's table has in-frame clones only and misses some. V, J and clone size were drawn from that table, and D and trimming were deduced from the DNA. Of around 150,000 clones listed, around three quarters are singletons. Study-level findings and limits: Reportedly, fewer N-insertions than the approximately 600-donor mean appeared in an Asian-associated ancestry cluster in a later analysis.

The rearrangement uses TRBV7-8 and TRBJ2-1, with TRBD1 identical over 8 bases. This receptor was taken from a middle-aged woman in good health and CMV-seronegative. Sequencing input: PBMCs. As DNA, the CDR3 is TGTGCCAGCAGCTTACGGACAGGGTCCAATGAGCAGTTCTTC. Translating gives CASSLRTGSNEQFF.